This T cell receptor (beta chain) was identified during a study of neurological immune-mediated disorders. TCRdb called the 5' RACE reads again in MiXCR, with one record for every CDR3 protein. The sample has 130,000 or so distinct CDR3 sequences, about 3.2% seen once. The sample holds many counts of this clonotype. The antigen is not known. Study-level points and caveats: There were no CDR3 amino acid sequences shared by expanded clones across subjects, a result suggesting private repertoires in all groups. There was no association between the multiple sclerosis repertoire cluster and any clinical or MRI feature. Phylogenetically, 18 of 34 multiple sclerosis patients' repertoires fell into one related-CDR3 cluster, a possible signature.

The CDR3 runs 17 residues. Germline CDR1 SGHRS, CDR2 YFSETQ. Losses at the gene ends were 1 base for V and 5 bases for J; bases not matched to a gene: 10. This sequence was found in a woman aged 30 to 39 with multiple sclerosis. This sequence joins TRBV5-1 and TRBJ2-5; TRBD1 matches 11 bases. Source material: PBMCs. CDR3 protein: CASSLSSRTGGGETQYF. The CDR3 bases are TGCGCCAGCAGCTTGAGTTCCAGGACAGGGGGCGGGGAGACCCAGTACTTC.